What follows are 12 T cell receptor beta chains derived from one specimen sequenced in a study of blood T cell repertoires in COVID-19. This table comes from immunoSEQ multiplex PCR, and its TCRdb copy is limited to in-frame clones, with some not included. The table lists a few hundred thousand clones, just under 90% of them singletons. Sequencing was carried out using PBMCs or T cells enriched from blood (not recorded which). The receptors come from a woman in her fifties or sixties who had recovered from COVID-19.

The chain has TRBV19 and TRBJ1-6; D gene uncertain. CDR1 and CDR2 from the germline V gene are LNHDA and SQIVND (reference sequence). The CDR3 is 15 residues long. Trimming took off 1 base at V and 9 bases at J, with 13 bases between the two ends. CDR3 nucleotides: TGTGCCAGTAGTATAGTCAGGTCCGATACTTCACCCCTCCACTTT. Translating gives CASSIVRSDTSPLHF.

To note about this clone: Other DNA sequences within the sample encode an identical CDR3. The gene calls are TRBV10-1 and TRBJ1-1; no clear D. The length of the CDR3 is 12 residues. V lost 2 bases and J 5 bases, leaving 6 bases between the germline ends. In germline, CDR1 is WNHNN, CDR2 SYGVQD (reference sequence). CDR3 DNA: TGCGCCAGCAGTGAGACCGGGACTGAAGCTTTCTTT. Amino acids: CASSETGTEAFF.

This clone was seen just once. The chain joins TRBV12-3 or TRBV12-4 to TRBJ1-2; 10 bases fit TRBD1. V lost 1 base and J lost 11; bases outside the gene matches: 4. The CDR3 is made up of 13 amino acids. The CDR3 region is CASSLVRGQGYTF. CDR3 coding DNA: TGTGCCAGCAGTTTAGTCCGGGGACAGGGGTACACCTTC.

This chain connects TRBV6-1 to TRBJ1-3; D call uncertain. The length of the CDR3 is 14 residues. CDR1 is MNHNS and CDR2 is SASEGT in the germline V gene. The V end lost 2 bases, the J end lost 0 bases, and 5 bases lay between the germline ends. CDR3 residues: CASSEHGSGNTIYF. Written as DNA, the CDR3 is TGTGCCAGCAGTGAACACGGCTCTGGAAACACCATATATTTT.

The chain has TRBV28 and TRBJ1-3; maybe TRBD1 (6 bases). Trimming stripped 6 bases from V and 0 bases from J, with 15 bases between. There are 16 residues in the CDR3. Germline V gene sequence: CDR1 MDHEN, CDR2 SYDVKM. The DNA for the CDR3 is TGTGCCAGCAGCGCCCAGACGGGACACTCTGGAAACACCATATATTTT. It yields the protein CASSAQTGHSGNTIYF.

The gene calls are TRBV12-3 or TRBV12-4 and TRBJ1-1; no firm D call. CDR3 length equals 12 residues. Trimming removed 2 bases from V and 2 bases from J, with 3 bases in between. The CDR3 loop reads CASSLRNTEAFF. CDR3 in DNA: TGTGCCAGCAGTTTACGTAACACTGAAGCTTTCTTT.

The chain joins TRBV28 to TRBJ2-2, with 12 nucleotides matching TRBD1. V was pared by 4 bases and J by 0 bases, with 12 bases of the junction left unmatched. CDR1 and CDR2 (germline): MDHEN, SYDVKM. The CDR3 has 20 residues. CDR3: CASSSLPGQGALSNTGELFF. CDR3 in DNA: TGTGCCAGCAGTTCACTACCGGGACAGGGGGCGTTATCGAACACCGGGGAGCTGTTTTTT.

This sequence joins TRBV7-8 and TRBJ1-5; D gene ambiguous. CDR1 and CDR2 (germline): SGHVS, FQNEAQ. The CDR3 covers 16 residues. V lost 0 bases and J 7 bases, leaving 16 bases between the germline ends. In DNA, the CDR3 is TGTGCCAGCAGCTTAGCTCTCACCTTCTTGGGCCAGCCCCAGCATTTT. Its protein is CASSLALTFLGQPQHF.

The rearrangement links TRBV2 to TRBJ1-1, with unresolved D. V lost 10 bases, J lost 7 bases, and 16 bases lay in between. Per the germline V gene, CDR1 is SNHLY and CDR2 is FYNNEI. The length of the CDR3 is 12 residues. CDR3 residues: CAIHRRGGEAFF. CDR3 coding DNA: TGTGCCATACACAGACGGGGTGGTGAAGCTTTCTTT.

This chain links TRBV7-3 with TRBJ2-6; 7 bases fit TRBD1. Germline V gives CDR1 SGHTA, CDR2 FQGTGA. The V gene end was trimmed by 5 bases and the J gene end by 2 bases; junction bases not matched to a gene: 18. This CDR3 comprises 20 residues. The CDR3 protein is CASSPRQGWGSKPGANVLTF. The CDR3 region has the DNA TGTGCCAGCAGCCCGCGACAGGGCTGGGGAAGTAAACCTGGGGCCAACGTCCTGACTTTC.

The CDR3 coding sequence is TGTGCCAGCAGATCCGGACAGGGCGAGGGCTATGGCTACACCTTC. It codes for CASRSGQGEGYGYTF. The gene calls are TRBV6-5 and TRBJ1-2; 8 bases align to TRBD1. Germline V gene sequence: CDR1 MNHEY, CDR2 SVGAGI. This CDR3 has 15 residues. V shed 6 bases and J 4 bases; nucleotides not matched to a gene: 10.

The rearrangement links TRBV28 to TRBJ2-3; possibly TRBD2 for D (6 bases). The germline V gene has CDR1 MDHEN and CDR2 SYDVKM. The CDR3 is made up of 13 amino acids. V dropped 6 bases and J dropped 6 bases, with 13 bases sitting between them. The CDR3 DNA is TGTGCCAGCAGAAGCGGGTTCGGGGATACGCAGTATTTT. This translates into CASRSGFGDTQYF.